The 6 T cell receptor beta chains presented below share a single source sample, sequenced in a study of cytomegalovirus exposure and HLA in healthy donors. Primers included in the PCR were 60 Vbeta and 13 Jbeta primers. Produced via immunoSEQ multiplex PCR; TCRdb's table is partial and in-frame only. This table holds roughly 200,000 clones, 75% to 85% found once. Source material: PBMCs. The receptor source for this set is a boy aged 5 to 17 in good health and CMV-seronegative.

The chain employs TRBV27 and TRBJ2-5; D might be TRBD2 (5 bases). Germline lookup yields CDR1 MNHEY and CDR2 SMNVEV (reference sequence). The CDR3 runs to 17 residues. V was trimmed by 4 bases and J by 7 bases, leaving 25 bases between them. CDR3 nucleotide sequence: TGTGCCAGCAGTTCCCGCCTCGGACTCCTGAGGGTCGCGACCCAGTACTTC. It codes for CASSSRLGLLRVATQYF.

This chain joins TRBV4-3 and TRBJ2-5; possibly TRBD1 for D (7 bases). The closer fit of TRBJ2-7 to the DNA end suggests the J call may be wrong. This CDR3 has 18 amino acids. Germline lookup yields CDR1 LGHNA and CDR2 YSLEER. The DNA for the CDR3 is TGCGCCAGCAGCCAAAGCTATCGGGGACAGAGGAGGGGACGCGAGCAGTACTTC. Encoded protein: CASSQSYRGQRRGREQYF.

This sequence joins TRBV19 and TRBJ2-1; 9 bases match TRBD1. CDR3 length: 15 residues. Germline V lookup: CDR1 LNHDA, CDR2 SQIVND (reference sequence). V gave up 5 bases and J gave up 7 bases; unmatched junction bases: 9. The CDR3, as DNA: TGTGCCAGTAGTCTACAGGGGGCTCCTGTAAATGAGCAGTTCTTC. This translates into CASSLQGAPVNEQFF.

V usage is TRBV4-1 and J usage is TRBJ1-1; 9 bases align to TRBD1. The CDR3 is 16 amino acids. V trimming: 0 bases; J trimming: 5 bases; junction bases outside the gene matches: 7. Germline V gives CDR1 MGHRA, CDR2 YSYEKL. CDR3 loop: CASSQDPQGAFTEAFF. Written as DNA, the CDR3 is TGCGCCAGCAGCCAAGACCCACAGGGGGCTTTTACTGAAGCTTTCTTT.

This rearrangement joins TRBV29-1 to TRBJ2-2, with TRBD1 matching over 10 bases. Germline values: CDR1 SQVTM, CDR2 ANQGSEA. The CDR3 is 14 amino acids. Trimming removed 6 bases from V and 6 bases from J; junction bases left unmatched: 7. The CDR3 is CSVAQGTGAGELFF. Here the CDR3 DNA reads TGCAGCGTCGCGCAGGGGACAGGGGCCGGGGAGCTGTTTTTT.

The rearrangement joins TRBV18 to TRBJ2-5, with D tentatively TRBD2 (6 bases). This CDR3 contains 14 residues. CDR1 and CDR2 from the germline V gene are KGHSH and LQKENI. The ends were cut back, 3 bases at V and 7 bases at J, with 15 bases in the middle. CDR3 protein: CASSPRVPGGTQYF. As DNA, the CDR3 is TGTGCCAGCTCACCCCGGGTCCCCGGGGGGACCCAGTACTTC.